The 15 T cell receptor beta chains below all came from one sample that was sequenced in a study of T cells expressing NK-cell markers. Following a re-call of the 5' RACE reads, TCRdb has one entry per CDR3 protein and lacks DNA. This table lists about 550,000 distinct CDR3 sequences. The sample comprised blood T cells: a sorted CD56 or NKG2C T cell subset, CD4+ or CD8+ T cells, or bulk PBMC T cells (not recorded which). These receptors were obtained from a man aged 18-30 years in good health.

The chain has TRBV20-1 and TRBJ1-3. The CDR3 sequence is 14 residues long. The germline V gene encodes CDR1 DFQATT and CDR2 SNEGSKA (reference sequence). CDR3 in amino acids: CSARTQGSGNTIYF.

This chain connects TRBV29-1 to TRBJ2-7; TCRdb outputs TRBD2, but without DNA this stays unchecked. The CDR3 spans 12 residues. Germline lookup yields CDR1 SQVTM and CDR2 ANQGSEA. The CDR3 loop reads CSVDISGYEQYF.

This chain joins TRBV3-1 and TRBJ2-1; TCRdb selects TRBD2, and the lack of DNA leaves this call unchecked. The CDR3 runs 14 residues. CDR1 is LGHDT, CDR2 YNNKEL, per germline (reference sequence). CDR3 amino acids: CASSQGGRKNEQFF.

The chain is built from TRBV18 and TRBJ2-5; TCRdb selects TRBD1, and the lack of DNA leaves this call unchecked. This CDR3 spans 15 amino acids. Per the germline V gene, CDR1 is KGHSH and CDR2 is LQKENI. The CDR3 reads CASSPETGGQETQYF.

V usage is TRBV5-1 and J usage is TRBJ2-6; TCRdb's D gene call, TRBD1, goes unchecked for lack of DNA. The CDR3 consists of 18 residues. Germline loops: CDR1 SGHRS, CDR2 YFSETQ. The CDR3 protein is CASNGYGTEKSGANVLTF.

The chain combines TRBV5-1 with TRBJ2-1. Looked up from germline, CDR1 is SGHRS and CDR2 is YFSETQ. The CDR3 is 15 amino acids. CDR3: CASSFNGPAGNEQFF.

The genes are TRBV6-5 and TRBJ2-6; the TRBD1 assignment by TCRdb is unverifiable without DNA. The length of the CDR3 is 17 residues. Germline assignment: CDR1 MNHEY and CDR2 SVGAGI. CDR3 sequence: CASSYLGGGAGANVLTF.

CDR3 in amino acids: CASTEGNSPLHF. V usage is TRBV27 and J usage is TRBJ1-6. Germline CDR1 and CDR2: MNHEY and SMNVEV (reference sequence). The CDR3 consists of 12 residues.

The chain links TRBV5-6 to TRBJ2-1; the TCRdb call, TRBD1, lacks DNA for checking. Germline V lookup: CDR1 SGHDT, CDR2 YYEEEE. This CDR3 region has 12 residues. The chain's CDR3 is CASSAGPGEQFF. Supplemented by reference TRBV5-6 and TRBJ2-1, the full variable domain reads DAGVTQSPTHLIKTRGQQVTLRCSPKSGHDTVSWYQQALGQGPQFIFQYYEEEERQRGNFPDRFSGHQFPNYSSELNVNALLLGDSALYLCASSAGPGEQFFGPGTRLTVL.

The V and J genes are TRBV3-1 and TRBJ2-5; without DNA, the TCRdb call of TRBD1 cannot be checked. The germline V gene encodes CDR1 LGHDT and CDR2 YNNKEL (reference sequence). This CDR3 has 12 amino acids. This chain's CDR3 is CAGTGGQETQYF.

The chain is built from TRBV4-2 and TRBJ2-7; the D gene TCRdb calls, TRBD1, cannot be checked with no DNA. This CDR3 spans 14 amino acids. Per the germline V gene, CDR1 is LGHNA and CDR2 is YNFKEQ. Here the CDR3 reads CASSPPGGRNEQYF.

The chain uses TRBV24-1 and TRBJ1-5; checking the TCRdb D call of TRBD1 is not possible without DNA. This CDR3 is built from 16 residues. Germline V gene sequence: CDR1 KGHDR, CDR2 SFDVKD. CDR3 loop: CATSDAKGHSNQPQHF.

The rearrangement links TRBV5-1 to TRBJ1-5; with no DNA, the TCRdb D assignment of TRBD1 cannot be verified. The germline V gene encodes CDR1 SGHRS and CDR2 YFSETQ. The CDR3 has 15 amino acids. The CDR3 sequence: CASSLGGQGDQLQHF. The whole variable domain, filled in from reference TRBV5-1 and TRBJ1-5, reads KAGVTQTPRYLIKTRGQQVTLSCSPISGHRSVSWYQQTPGQGLQFLFEYFSETQRNKGNFPGRFSGRQFSNSRSEMNVSTLELGDSALYLCASSLGGQGDQLQHFGDGTRLSIL.

The chain carries TRBV29-1 and TRBJ2-1. The CDR3 consists of 14 residues. Germline V lookup: CDR1 SQVTM, CDR2 ANQGSEA. This CDR3 is CSVLGLASYNEQFF.

The genes are TRBV11-2 and TRBJ2-4; TCRdb's assignment of TRBD1 cannot be checked, as there is no DNA. The germline V gene encodes CDR1 SGHAT and CDR2 FQNNGV. CDR3 length: 15 residues. The CDR3 spells CASSSLGTTFNIQYF.